This is a list of T cell receptor beta chains from one sample in a study of blood T cell repertoires in COVID-19. Here immunoSEQ multiplex PCR was the method, and the copy in TCRdb shows in-frame clones only, minus some. The sample includes just under 65,000 clones, around four fifths of them seen just once. The specimen was peripheral blood. These receptors originate from a human donor in a cohort sampled during active COVID-19. Both conserved end residues are part of each CDR3. A D gene is named only where the DNA matches it firmly. Clone size appears in some rows only: once, few, many, or a class for an expanded clone.

TRBJ1-2,TRBV9,TRBD1,NA,CASSVGAGGYYGYTF,TGTGCCAGCAGCGTAGGTGCAGGGGGCTACTATGGCTACACCTTC
TRBJ2-6,TRBV11-2,TRBD1,NA,CASSLDFGQGPSGANVLTF,TGTGCCAGCAGCTTAGATTTTGGACAGGGGCCCTCTGGGGCCAACGTCCTGACTTTC
TRBJ2-1,TRBV5-1,TRBD2,NA,CASRPMTSGGANEQFF,TGCGCCAGCCGACCAATGACTAGCGGGGGGGCGAATGAGCAGTTCTTC
TRBJ1-1,TRBV5-1,TRBD1,NA,CASSSRTGGTEAFF,TGCGCCAGCAGCTCTCGGACAGGGGGAACTGAAGCTTTCTTT
TRBJ1-2,TRBV21-1,NA,NA,CASSKAFSGSDYGYTF,TGTGCCAGCAGCAAAGCTTTTTCGGGTTCGGACTATGGCTACACCTTC
TRBJ1-2,TRBV4-1,NA,few,CASSQDRRANYGYTF,TGCGCCAGCAGCCAAGACAGGCGAGCTAACTATGGCTACACCTTC
TRBJ1-6,TRBV5-1,TRBD1,NA,CASSRTGGAYNSPLHF,TGCGCCAGCAGCAGGACAGGGGGCGCGTATAATTCACCCCTCCACTTT
TRBJ1-2,TRBV6-6,NA,NA,CASSWTGDGYTF,TGTGCCAGCAGTTGGACGGGAGATGGCTACACCTTC
TRBJ2-4,TRBV15,NA,once,CATSRDIGPKGNIQYF,TGTGCCACCAGCAGAGATATAGGCCCAAAGGGGAACATTCAGTACTTC
TRBJ2-1,TRBV20-1,TRBD2,NA,CSASSGRAMYNEQFF,TGCAGTGCTAGTAGCGGGAGGGCCATGTACAATGAGCAGTTCTTC
TRBJ2-1,TRBV27,TRBD2,NA,CASSFAGGPHNEQFF,TGTGCCAGCAGTTTTGCGGGAGGGCCTCACAATGAGCAGTTCTTC
TRBJ2-1,TRBV10-3,NA,once,CAISGDKGKDEQFF,TGTGCCATCAGTGGTGATAAGGGGAAGGATGAGCAGTTCTTC
TRBJ1-2,TRBV5-1,NA,NA,CASSLQGDYGYTF,TGCGCCAGCAGCTTACAGGGAGACTATGGCTACACCTTC
TRBJ2-1,TRBV7-6,TRBD2,NA,CASSLDPGLAGAVSYNEQFF,TGTGCCAGCAGCTTAGACCCGGGACTAGCGGGAGCCGTCTCCTACAATGAGCAGTTCTTC
TRBJ2-2,TRBV19,TRBD2,NA,CASSAYFSGRGSGELFF,TGTGCCAGTAGTGCCTATTTTAGCGGGAGGGGGTCCGGGGAGCTGTTTTTT
TRBJ2-7,TRBV11-2,NA,NA,CASSLGQAFYEQYF,TGTGCCAGCAGCTTAGGGCAGGCCTTCTACGAGCAGTACTTC
TRBJ2-6,TRBV6-6,TRBD1,NA,CASIGTGGSGANVLTF,TGTGCCAGCATAGGGACAGGGGGCTCTGGGGCCAACGTCCTGACTTTC
TRBJ1-4,TRBV5-1,NA,NA,CASSVTLAVEKLFF,TGCGCCAGCAGCGTGACCTTGGCGGTAGAAAAACTGTTTTTT
TRBJ2-3,TRBV27,TRBD2,NA,CATTAATGLAGRVDTQYF,TGTGCCACCACCGCAGCGACTGGACTAGCGGGGAGAGTAGATACGCAGTATTTT
TRBJ2-7,TRBV5-1,TRBD2,NA,CASSRTSGRNNEQYF,TGCGCCAGCAGCAGGACTAGCGGGAGGAACAACGAGCAGTACTTC
TRBJ1-2,TRBV10-2,NA,NA,CASRELGSSYGYTF,TGCGCCAGCAGGGAGCTGGGCAGTTCCTATGGCTACACCTTC
TRBJ2-6,TRBV11-2,NA,NA,CASSPQRANVLTF,TGTGCCAGCAGCCCGCAGAGGGCCAACGTCCTGACTTTC
TRBJ2-1,TRBV27,TRBD1,few,CANANRGNEQFF,TGTGCCAACGCGAACAGGGGCAATGAGCAGTTCTTC
TRBJ2-7,TRBV6-6,TRBD2,NA,CASSYLTGTRDEQYF,TGTGCCAGCAGTTACTTAACCGGGACTAGAGACGAGCAGTACTTC